A selection of T cell receptor beta chains follows, all from one sample in a study of Graves' ophthalmopathy and Graves' hyperthyroidism. Using its own MiXCR run on the multiplex PCR reads, TCRdb lists one record per CDR3 protein. The profile shows about 410,000 distinct CDR3 sequences, 15% to 20% of them singletons. The source material was peripheral blood. These receptors were obtained from a woman younger than 30 with Graves' ophthalmopathy. CDR3s include the opening cysteine and the closing phenylalanine or tryptophan. The D gene is left open where the match is weak. Some rows have no size entry. The others give once, few or many, or a class for an expanded clone.

v_call	d_call	j_call	clone_size	cdr3_nt	cdr3_aa
TRBV20-1	TRBD2	TRBJ2-7	many	TGCAGTGCTTACCAAGCGGGAGGGAGTGACGAGCAGTACTTC	CSAYQAGGSDEQYF
TRBV7-6	-	TRBJ1-1	-	TGTGCCAGCAGCCCACACGGGGGGGCGCAGAACACTGAAGCTTTCTTT	CASSPHGGAQNTEAFF
TRBV7-3	-	TRBJ2-7	-	TGTGCCAGCAGCTTAAACTCGCTCGGGGACGAGCAGTACTTC	CASSLNSLGDEQYF
TRBV6-2/TRBV6-3	TRBD2	TRBJ2-2	many	TGTGCCAGCACCTACCCTAGCGGGAGTATCGGGGAGCTGTTTTTT	CASTYPSGSIGELFF
TRBV7-6	-	TRBJ2-7	few	TGTGCCAGCAGCCTCGATGACAGGGAGGGGTACGAGCAGTACTTC	CASSLDDREGYEQYF
TRBV4-2	-	TRBJ2-7	many	TGTGCCAGCAGCCAAGATCATCTAAGCGGAAGCTCCTACGAGCAGTACTTC	CASSQDHLSGSSYEQYF
TRBV5-1	-	TRBJ1-1	many	TGCGCCAGCAGCTCAGGGGTGCTGAACACTGAAGCTTTCTTT	CASSSGVLNTEAFF
TRBV4-1	TRBD2	TRBJ2-7	many	TGCGCCAGCAGCCAAGTGAGCGGGATAATCTACGAGCAGTACTTC	CASSQVSGIIYEQYF
TRBV2	TRBD1	TRBJ1-5	many	TGTGCCAGCAGTACAACAGGGGGCGGTCAGCCCCAGCATTTT	CASSTTGGGQPQHF
TRBV6-1	-	TRBJ2-7	many	TGTGCCAGCAGTGAAGCGGCAGGCGATAGCTCCTACGAGCAGTACTTC	CASSEAAGDSSYEQYF
TRBV11-2	-	TRBJ1-1	-	TGTGCCAGCAGCTTAGGTCCCAGCCTTTACACTGAAGCTTTCTTT	CASSLGPSLYTEAFF
TRBV20-1	-	TRBJ1-5	many	TGCAGTGCTAGAGATAGGCGCATTAGCAATCAGCCCCAGCATTTT	CSARDRRISNQPQHF
TRBV12-3/TRBV12-4	-	TRBJ2-5	many	TGTGCCAGCAGTCCGCACTACAGAGAGACCCAGTACTTC	CASSPHYRETQYF
TRBV29-1	-	TRBJ2-5	-	TGCAGCGTTGAAGATCTGGACGGGACCCAGTACTTC	CSVEDLDGTQYF
TRBV2	-	TRBJ1-1	few	TGTGCCAGTTTACCGGGACGTAAGAACACTGAAGCTTTCTTT	CASLPGRKNTEAFF
TRBV6-1	-	TRBJ1-1	many	TGTGCCAGCAACCCGACAGGTGTAAACACTGAAGCTTTCTTT	CASNPTGVNTEAFF
TRBV20-1	-	TRBJ1-4	many	TGCAGTGTCAGTAGGAGGGAAAAACTGTTTTTT	CSVSRREKLFF
TRBV10-3	-	TRBJ1-1	many	TGTGCCATCGGGATGGGGGGGGTTGAGGCTTTCTTT	CAIGMGGVEAFF
TRBV28	TRBD1	TRBJ2-7	-	TGTGCCAGCAGTCGGGGACAGATATACGAGCAGTACTTC	CASSRGQIYEQYF
TRBV4-1	TRBD1	TRBJ1-2	many	TGCGCCAGCAGCCATGGACAGGGGGCAGCTGGCTACACCTTC	CASSHGQGAAGYTF
TRBV25-1	-	TRBJ1-1	-	TGTGCCAGCAGTGGAGGAGGAGGGAAAGCTTTCTTT	CASSGGGGKAFF
TRBV6-5	-	TRBJ2-5	-	TGTGCCAGCAGTTCCGAGAGTCGAAGGGAGACCCAGTACTTC	CASSSESRRETQYF
TRBV7-1	-	TRBJ1-1	many	TGTGCCAGCAGCTCGTCCTTATTTGCAGGTGTGGGGAAGATGAACACTGAAGCTTTCTTT	CASSSSLFAGVGKMNTEAFF
TRBV28	TRBD1	TRBJ2-7	many	TGTGCCAGCAGGAACCGGGACAGGGCATACGAGCAGTACTTC	CASRNRDRAYEQYF
TRBV6-2/TRBV6-3	-	TRBJ2-7	-	TGTGCCAGCTCGCGAGGGGGGATCTACGAGCAGTACTTC	CASSRGGIYEQYF
TRBV5-1	-	TRBJ1-1	many	TGTGCCAGCAGTTTAGGGCCTGAAGCTTTCTTT	CASSLGPEAFF
TRBV9	TRBD2	TRBJ2-6	many	TGTGCCAGCAGCTCCGGACTAGCGGGAACCGGGGCCAACGTCCTGACTTTC	CASSSGLAGTGANVLTF
TRBV4-1	-	TRBJ2-5	-	TGCGCCAGCAGCCAAGAGGGTAGGGTGGAAGAGACCCAGTACTTC	CASSQEGRVEETQYF
TRBV20-1	TRBD1	TRBJ1-1	-	TGCAGTGCGGTTGAAAGGACAGGCGCAAACACTGAAGCTTTCTTT	CSAVERTGANTEAFF
TRBV18	-	TRBJ2-1	-	TGTGCCAGCTCACCAACGGCAGGGACACATAATGAGCAGTTCTTC	CASSPTAGTHNEQFF
TRBV29-1	TRBD2	TRBJ2-2	many	TGCAGCGTGGGGGGGGCTAGCGGGAGTGTTGGGAACACCGGGGAGCTGTTTTTT	CSVGGASGSVGNTGELFF
TRBV12-3/TRBV12-4	TRBD1	TRBJ1-2	-	TGTGCCAGCAGTCAAGGGACAGGGTCCTATGGCTACACCTTC	CASSQGTGSYGYTF
TRBV6-2/TRBV6-3	TRBD2	TRBJ2-2	many	TGTGCCAGCAGTTATGGACTAGCGGGGGCCGAGAACACCGGGGAGCTGTTTTTT	CASSYGLAGAENTGELFF
TRBV6-2/TRBV6-3	-	TRBJ1-2	many	TGTGCCAGCAGTTACGAGGGTAACTATGGCTACACCTTC	CASSYEGNYGYTF
TRBV11-2	TRBD2	TRBJ2-5	many	TGTGCCAGCAGTTCAGGGACTAGCGGAGGGGGGCGGGCCCAGTACTTC	CASSSGTSGGGRAQYF
TRBV7-2	-	TRBJ2-5	few	TGTGCCAGCAGCTCACAAGAGGGACAAGAGACCCAGTACTTC	CASSSQEGQETQYF
TRBV6-2/TRBV6-3	-	TRBJ2-7	-	TGTGCCAGCAGTACCGGCGAGGGGGTCACCTACGAGCAGTACTTC	CASSTGEGVTYEQYF
TRBV2	-	TRBJ1-2	many	TGTGCCAGTGGAAACGGGGGGTACACCTTC	CASGNGGYTF
TRBV6-5	TRBD1	TRBJ2-7	many	TGTGCCAGCAGTTGGGGACAGCGCTCCTACGAGCAGTACTTC	CASSWGQRSYEQYF
TRBV5-8	-	TRBJ2-7	many	TGTGCCAGCAGCTTGTTACAGGGAAACTACGAGCAGTACTTC	CASSLLQGNYEQYF
TRBV12-3/TRBV12-4	-	TRBJ2-7	many	TGTGCCAGCAGTTATGGCTCCCGGAGGGAGCAGTACTTC	CASSYGSRREQYF
TRBV6-2/TRBV6-3	-	TRBJ2-2	-	TGTGCCAGCGCCTTCGGAGGGTCCACCGGGGAGCTGTTTTTT	CASAFGGSTGELFF
TRBV20-1	-	TRBJ2-7	-	TGCAGTGCGCTCAACCCTCAACGGGTGGATTACGAGCAGTACTTC	CSALNPQRVDYEQYF
TRBV15	TRBD1	TRBJ1-5	many	TGTGCCACCAGCGGGACAGGGTATAGCAATCAGCCCCAGCATTTT	CATSGTGYSNQPQHF
TRBV6-5	TRBD2	TRBJ2-2	many	TGTGCCAGCAGTACTAGCGGGAGGGGCACCGGGGAGCTGTTTTTT	CASSTSGRGTGELFF
TRBV5-1	-	TRBJ2-2	many	TGCGCCAGCAGCTGGGAACCGAACCAGATAGGAGCCGGGGAGCTGTTTTTT	CASSWEPNQIGAGELFF